This TCR beta chain appears in the sequencing data of a study of cytomegalovirus exposure and HLA in healthy donors. Study-level background: As released early, the data held some 85 million unique TCRs from HLA-typed donors.

CDR1 MNHNS and CDR2 SASEGT come from the germline V gene. V was pared by 6 bases and J by 4 bases, with 7 bases of the junction left unmatched. The CDR3 has 14 amino acids. The PCR used 60 Vbeta and 13 Jbeta primers. Assay used: immunoSEQ multiplex PCR; TCRdb lists only in-frame clones, some missing. The sample shows 85,000 to 130,000 clones, roughly four fifths of them seen only once. Whereas donors were nominally healthy upon sampling, unrecorded immune exposures were probable. Sequenced input: PBMCs. This clonotype was sampled from a middle-aged man in good health and CMV-seronegative. This chain joins TRBV6-1 and TRBJ1-1; 8 bases line up with TRBD1. CDR3 sequence reads: CASSRGREVTEAFF. CDR3 coding DNA: TGTGCCAGCAGCAGGGGGCGTGAGGTCACTGAAGCTTTCTTT.